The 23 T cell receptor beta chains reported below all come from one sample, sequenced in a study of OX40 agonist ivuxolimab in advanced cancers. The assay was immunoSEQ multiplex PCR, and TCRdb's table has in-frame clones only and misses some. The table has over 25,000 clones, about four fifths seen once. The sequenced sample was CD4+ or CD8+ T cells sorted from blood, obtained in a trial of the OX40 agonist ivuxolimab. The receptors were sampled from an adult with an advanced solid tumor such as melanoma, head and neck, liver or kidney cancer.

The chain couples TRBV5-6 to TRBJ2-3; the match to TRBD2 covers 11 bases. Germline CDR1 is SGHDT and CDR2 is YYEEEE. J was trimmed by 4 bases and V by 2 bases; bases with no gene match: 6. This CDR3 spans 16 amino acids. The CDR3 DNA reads TGTGCCAGCAGCTTCCTAGCGGGGGGCAGCTCAGATACGCAGTATTTT. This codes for CASSFLAGGSSDTQYF.

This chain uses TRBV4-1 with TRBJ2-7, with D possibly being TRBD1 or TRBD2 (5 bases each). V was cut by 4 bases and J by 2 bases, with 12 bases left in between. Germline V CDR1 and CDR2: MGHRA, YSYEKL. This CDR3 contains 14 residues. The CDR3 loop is CASSLRDGPYEQYF. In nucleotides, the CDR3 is TGCGCCAGCAGCCTCCGGGACGGCCCCTACGAGCAGTACTTC.

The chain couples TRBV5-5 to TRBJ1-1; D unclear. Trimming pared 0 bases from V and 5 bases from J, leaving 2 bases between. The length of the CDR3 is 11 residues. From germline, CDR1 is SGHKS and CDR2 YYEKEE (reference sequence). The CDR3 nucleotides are TGTGCCAGCAGCTTGGGGACTGAAGCTTTCTTT. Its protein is CASSLGTEAFF. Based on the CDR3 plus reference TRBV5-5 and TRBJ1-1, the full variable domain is DAGVTQSPTHLIKTRGQQVTLRCSPISGHKSVSWYQQVLGQGPQFIFQYYEKEERGRGNFPDRFSARQFPNYSSELNVNALLLGDSALYLCASSLGTEAFFGQGTRLTVV.

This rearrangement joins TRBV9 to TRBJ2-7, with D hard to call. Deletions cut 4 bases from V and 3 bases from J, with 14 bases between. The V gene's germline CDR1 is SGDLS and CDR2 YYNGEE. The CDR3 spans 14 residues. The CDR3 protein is CASSPTAGNYEQYF. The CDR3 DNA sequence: TGTGCCAGCAGCCCTACGGCCGGTAACTACGAGCAGTACTTC.

CDR3 protein: CASNGGSSYEQYF. CDR3 DNA sequence: TGTGCCAGCAACGGCGGGAGCTCCTACGAGCAGTACTTC. This chain connects TRBV6-1 to TRBJ2-7; TRBD2 agrees at 7 bases. The CDR3 is 13 residues long. Trimming cost V 7 bases and J 0 bases; bases outside gene matches: 3. Germline V gene sequence: CDR1 MNHNS, CDR2 SASEGT.

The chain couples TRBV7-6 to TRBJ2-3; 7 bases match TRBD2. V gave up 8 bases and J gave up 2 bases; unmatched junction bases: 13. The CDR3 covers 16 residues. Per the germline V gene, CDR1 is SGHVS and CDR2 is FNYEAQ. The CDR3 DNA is TGTGCCAGCTCCCTCCCCGGGGGGTTAAACACAGATACGCAGTATTTT. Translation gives CASSLPGGLNTDTQYF.

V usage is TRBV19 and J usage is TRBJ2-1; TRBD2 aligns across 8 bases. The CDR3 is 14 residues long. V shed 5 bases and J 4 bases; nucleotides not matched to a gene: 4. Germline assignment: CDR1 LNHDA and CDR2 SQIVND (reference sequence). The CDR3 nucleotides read TGTGCCAGTAGTCGAGCGGGAGAGTACAATGAGCAGTTCTTC. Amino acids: CASSRAGEYNEQFF.

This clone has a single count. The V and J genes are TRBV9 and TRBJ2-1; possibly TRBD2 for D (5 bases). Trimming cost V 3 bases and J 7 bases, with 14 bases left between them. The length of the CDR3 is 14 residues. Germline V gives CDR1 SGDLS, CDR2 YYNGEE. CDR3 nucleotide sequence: TGTGCCAGCAGCGACCTCGACGGGGTTAATGAGCAGTTCTTC. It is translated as CASSDLDGVNEQFF.

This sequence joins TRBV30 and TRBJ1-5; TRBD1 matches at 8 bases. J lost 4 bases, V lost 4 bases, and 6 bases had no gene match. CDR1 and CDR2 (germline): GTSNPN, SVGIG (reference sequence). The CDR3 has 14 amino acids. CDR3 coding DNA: TGTGCCTGGAAAGACAGGGGAATAAATCAGCCCCAGCATTTT. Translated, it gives CAWKDRGINQPQHF.

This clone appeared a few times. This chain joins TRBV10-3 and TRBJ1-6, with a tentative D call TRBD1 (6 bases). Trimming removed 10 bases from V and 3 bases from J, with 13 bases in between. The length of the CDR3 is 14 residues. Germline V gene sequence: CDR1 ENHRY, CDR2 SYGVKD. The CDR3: CATLQGLYNSPLHF. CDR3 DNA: TGTGCCACCCTACAGGGCCTCTATAATTCACCCCTCCACTTT.

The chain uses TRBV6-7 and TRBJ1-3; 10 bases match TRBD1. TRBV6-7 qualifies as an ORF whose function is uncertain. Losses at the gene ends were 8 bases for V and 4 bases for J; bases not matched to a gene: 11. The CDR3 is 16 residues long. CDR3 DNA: TGTGCCAGCGAGGGCGGGACAGGGGCGCTAGGAAACACCATATATTTT. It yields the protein CASEGGTGALGNTIYF.

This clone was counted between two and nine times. CDR3 DNA: TGTGCCAGCAGCCTGGGACGGGCGTACACTGAAGCTTTCTTT. Protein product: CASSLGRAYTEAFF. The genes are TRBV4-2 and TRBJ1-1, with D possibly matching TRBD1 (5 bases). The germline CDR1 and CDR2 sequences are LGHNA and YNFKEQ. V was clipped by 4 bases and J by 3 bases, with 12 bases between them. CDR3 length: 14 residues.

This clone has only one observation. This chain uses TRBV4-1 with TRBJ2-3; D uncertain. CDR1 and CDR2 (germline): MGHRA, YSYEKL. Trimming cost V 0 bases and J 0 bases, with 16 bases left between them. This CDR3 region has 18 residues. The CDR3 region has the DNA TGCGCCAGCAGCCAAGATCGGTTGGGCAGGCCTAGCACAGATACGCAGTATTTT. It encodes CASSQDRLGRPSTDTQYF.

Here the CDR3 reads CASSRPRETNTEAFF. The CDR3 DNA sequence: TGCGCCAGCAGCCGACCCAGGGAGACGAACACTGAAGCTTTCTTT. The genes are TRBV4-1 and TRBJ1-1; D is perhaps TRBD1 (5 bases). V shed 4 bases and J shed 1 base, with 13 bases lying between them. The CDR3 is 15 amino acids. Germline V CDR1 and CDR2: MGHRA, YSYEKL.

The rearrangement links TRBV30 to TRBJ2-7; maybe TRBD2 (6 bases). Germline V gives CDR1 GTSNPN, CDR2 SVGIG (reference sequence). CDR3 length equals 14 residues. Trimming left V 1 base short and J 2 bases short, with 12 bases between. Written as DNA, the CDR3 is TGTGCCTGGAGTGAGGGACTGGGGACCTACGAGCAGTACTTC. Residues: CAWSEGLGTYEQYF.

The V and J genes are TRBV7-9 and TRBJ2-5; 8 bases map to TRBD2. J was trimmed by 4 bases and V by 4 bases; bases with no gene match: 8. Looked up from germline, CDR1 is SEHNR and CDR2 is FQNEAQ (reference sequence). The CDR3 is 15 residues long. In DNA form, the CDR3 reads TGTGCCAGCAGCTCCTGGAGCGGGAGCGGAGAGACCCAGTACTTC. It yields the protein CASSSWSGSGETQYF.

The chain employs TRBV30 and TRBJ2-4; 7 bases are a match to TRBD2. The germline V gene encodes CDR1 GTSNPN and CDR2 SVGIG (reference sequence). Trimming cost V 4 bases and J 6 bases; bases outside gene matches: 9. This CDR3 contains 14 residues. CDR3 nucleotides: TGTGCCTGGATGTCGGGGGGTGGCGGAAACATTCAGTACTTC. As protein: CAWMSGGGGNIQYF. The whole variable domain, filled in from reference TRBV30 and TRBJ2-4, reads SQTIHQWPATLVQPVGSPLSLECTVEGTSNPNLYWYRQAAGRGLQLLFYSVGIGQISSEVPQNLSASRPQDRQFILSSKKLLLSDSGFYLCAWMSGGGGNIQYFGAGTRLSVL.

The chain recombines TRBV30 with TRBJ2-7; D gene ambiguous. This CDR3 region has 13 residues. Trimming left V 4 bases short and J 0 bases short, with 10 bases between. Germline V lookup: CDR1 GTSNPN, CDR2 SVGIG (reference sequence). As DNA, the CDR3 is TGTGCCTGGACTTACTTGTCCTCCTACGAGCAGTACTTC. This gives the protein CAWTYLSSYEQYF.

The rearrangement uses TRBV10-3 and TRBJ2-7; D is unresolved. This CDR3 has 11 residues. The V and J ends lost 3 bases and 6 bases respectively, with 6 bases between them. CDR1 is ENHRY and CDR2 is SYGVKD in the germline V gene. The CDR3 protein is CAISDISEQYF. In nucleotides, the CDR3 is TGTGCCATCAGTGATATAAGCGAGCAGTACTTC.

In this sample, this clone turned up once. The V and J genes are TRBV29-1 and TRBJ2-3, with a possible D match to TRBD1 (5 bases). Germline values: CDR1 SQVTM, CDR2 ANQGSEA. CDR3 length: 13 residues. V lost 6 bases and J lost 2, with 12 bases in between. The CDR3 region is CSVDMGNTDTQYF. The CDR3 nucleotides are TGCAGCGTGGACATGGGTAACACAGATACGCAGTATTTT.

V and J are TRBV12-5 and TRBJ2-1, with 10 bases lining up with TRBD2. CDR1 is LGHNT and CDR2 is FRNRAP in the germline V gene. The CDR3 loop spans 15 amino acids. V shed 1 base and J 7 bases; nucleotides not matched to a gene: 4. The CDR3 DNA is TGTGCTAGTGGTTTGGGAGAAGCGGGAGGGAATGAGCAGTTCTTC. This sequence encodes CASGLGEAGGNEQFF.

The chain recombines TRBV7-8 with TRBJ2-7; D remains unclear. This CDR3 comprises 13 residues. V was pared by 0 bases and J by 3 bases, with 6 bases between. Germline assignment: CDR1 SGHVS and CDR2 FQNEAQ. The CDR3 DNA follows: TGTGCCAGCAGCTTAGCAGGGAACTACGAGCAGTACTTC. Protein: CASSLAGNYEQYF.

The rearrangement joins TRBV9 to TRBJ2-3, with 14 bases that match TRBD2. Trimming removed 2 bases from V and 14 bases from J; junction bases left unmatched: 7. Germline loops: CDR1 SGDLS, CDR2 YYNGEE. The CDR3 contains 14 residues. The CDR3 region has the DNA TGTGCCAGCAGCGTCGGGACTAGCGGGAGTAGAAGGTATTTT. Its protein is CASSVGTSGSRRYF.